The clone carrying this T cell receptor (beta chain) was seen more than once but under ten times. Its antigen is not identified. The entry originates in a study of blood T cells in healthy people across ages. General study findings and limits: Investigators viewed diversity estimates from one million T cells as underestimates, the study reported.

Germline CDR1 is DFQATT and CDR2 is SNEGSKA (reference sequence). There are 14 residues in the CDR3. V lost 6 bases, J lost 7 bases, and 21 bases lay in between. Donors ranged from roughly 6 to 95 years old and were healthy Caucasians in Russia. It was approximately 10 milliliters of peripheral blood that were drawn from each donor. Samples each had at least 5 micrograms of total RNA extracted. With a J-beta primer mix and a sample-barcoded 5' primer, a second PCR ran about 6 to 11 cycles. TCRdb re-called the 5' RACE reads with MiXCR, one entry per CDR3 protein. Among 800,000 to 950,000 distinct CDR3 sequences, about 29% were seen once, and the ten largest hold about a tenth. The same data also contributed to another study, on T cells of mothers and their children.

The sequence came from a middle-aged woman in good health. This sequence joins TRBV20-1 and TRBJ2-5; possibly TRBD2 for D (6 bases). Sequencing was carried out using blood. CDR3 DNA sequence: TGCAGTGCCCAGAGGAGGGCATTCCAGGGGACCCAGTACTTC. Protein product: CSAQRRAFQGTQYF.